This T cell receptor beta chain was sequenced in a study of CD8 T cells in ankylosing spondylitis. Whole-study results and caveats: The disease-linked clones had a CD8+ phenotype and low blood frequencies. A motif of roughly 8 highly homologous TCR beta variants was seen as apparently characteristic of ankylosing spondylitis blood. Researchers reportedly found disease-linked clones significantly enriched in matched ankylosing spondylitis synovial fluid.

Making use of molecular barcodes, quantitative 5'-RACE generated TCR beta libraries. TCRdb used MiXCR to reprocess the 5' RACE reads, holding one entry per CDR3 protein. The sample yields around 31,000 distinct CDR3 sequences, more than 30% seen once. Of note for this clonotype: Its antigen remains unknown.

The length of the CDR3 is 15 residues. The V end lost 1 base, the J end lost 6 bases, and 15 bases lay between the germline ends. CDR1 and CDR2 (germline): SNHLY, FYNNEI. The TCR originated in a male donor with ankylosing spondylitis. Sequencing used synovial fluid, either unsorted or a sorted T cell fraction (not recorded which). The V gene is TRBV2, the J gene TRBJ1-1; D not resolved. CDR3: CASSEVSPGAPEAFF. The CDR3 DNA reads TGTGCCAGCAGTGAAGTGTCTCCTGGAGCGCCTGAAGCTTTCTTT.